This T cell receptor beta chain appears in the sequencing data of a study of Ad26.COV2.S vaccination and SARS-CoV-2 variants. The study's findings and limits: CD8+ and CD4+ T cells specific for spike reportedly responded with substantial breadth after vaccination. Total T cell responses, in the TCR breadth and depth analyses, may have been underestimated.

Note on this clone: Its antigen is not identified.

Documented treatment: around 19 received Ad26.COV2.S at low or high dose, single or two shots; 5 received placebo; per-sample allocation not given. Day 63 after the first injection of vaccine or placebo was the sampling time. It was an adult aged 18-55 years in Boston who was the donor. Germline CDR1 and CDR2: MDHEN and SYDVKM. The CDR3 length is 13 residues. The ends were cut back, 4 bases at V and 1 base at J, with 7 bases in the middle. The table came from immunoSEQ multiplex PCR; TCRdb's copy has only in-frame clones and leaves some out. There are more than 300,000 clones in the sample; approximately 80% occur only once, and 2% to 2.5% lies in the top ten.

The chain couples TRBV28 to TRBJ1-2; D gene unclear. The source material was peripheral blood, sampled in a trial of Ad26.COV2.S vaccine versus placebo. This TCR derives from a person between 18 and 60 years old who received the Ad26.COV2.S COVID-19 vaccine or a placebo. The CDR3 region is CASSSPVNYGYTF. The CDR3 region has the DNA TGTGCCAGCAGTTCACCAGTTAACTATGGCTACACCTTC.